Below, 10 T cell receptor beta chains from the same sample are listed, as sequenced in a study of regulatory T cells in long-lasting Graves disease. Indicated time point: persistent/refractory GD, antithyroid drugs over 5 years with positive TRAb. The TCR library was made from RNA that had been extracted from PBMCs in TRIzol. Assembly of TCR beta libraries relied on iRepertoire HTBI primers together with Arm-PCR of CDR3 regions. TCRdb recomputed calls from the multiplex PCR reads with MiXCR, one row per CDR3 protein. The repertoire includes a few hundred thousand distinct CDR3 sequences, about a quarter of them detected once, and roughly 26% sits in the top ten. The sequenced sample was peripheral blood mononuclear cells (PBMCs), obtained when the disease was refractory, from a patient treated with antithyroid drugs. The receptors derive from a female donor with Graves disease.

V usage is TRBV3-1 and J usage is TRBJ2-2; D not certain. V was trimmed by 4 bases and J by 7 bases, leaving 10 bases between them. Germline-derived CDR1 and CDR2 are LGHDT and YNNKEL (reference sequence). This CDR3 has 13 amino acids. The CDR3 sequence is CASSRTGGGELFF. The CDR3 DNA is TGTGCCAGCAGCCGGACCGGTGGCGGGGAGCTGTTTTTT.

This clonotype was found a few times. The J gene is TRBJ2-5, the V gene TRBV7-9, with D perhaps matching TRBD2 (6 bases). Germline loops: CDR1 SEHNR, CDR2 FQNEAQ (reference sequence). Trimming took off 5 bases at V and 3 bases at J, with 19 bases between the two ends. The CDR3 consists of 16 residues. The CDR3 bases are TGTGCCAGCAGCGCCGGGGGTGGTAGCGGTGAAGAGACCCAGTACTTC. It codes for CASSAGGGSGEETQYF.

The chain couples TRBV2 to TRBJ2-3; D remains ambiguous. V was pared by 7 bases and J by 2 bases, with 10 bases between. This CDR3 region has 13 residues. Germline values: CDR1 SNHLY, CDR2 FYNNEI. The DNA of the CDR3 is TGTGCCAGCATAAGGGAAAACACAGATACGCAGTATTTT. This translates into CASIRENTDTQYF.

This clonotype came up once. V gene TRBV20-1 combines with J gene TRBJ2-7; a possible D gene is TRBD1 (5 bases). The V and J ends lost 0 bases and 2 bases respectively, with 11 bases between them. The CDR3 is 14 residues long. Germline assignment: CDR1 DFQATT and CDR2 SNEGSKA (reference sequence). The CDR3: CSARDVSGPYEQYF. The CDR3 nucleotides are TGCAGTGCTAGAGATGTATCAGGGCCCTACGAGCAGTACTTC.

This clonotype was recorded at least ten times. The chain joins TRBV20-1 to TRBJ2-5; TRBD1 might be the D (6 bases). Germline CDR1 reads DFQATT; CDR2 reads SNEGSKA (reference sequence). Trimming shortened V by 2 bases and J by 5 bases, and 15 bases separated the two germline ends. The CDR3 sequence is 14 residues long. The CDR3 nucleotides are TGCAGTGCTAGAAAGGGGGAGAGTGCGGAGACCCAGTACTTC. It yields the protein CSARKGESAETQYF.

The chain employs TRBV29-1 and TRBJ1-1; D gene ambiguous. Looked up from germline, CDR1 is SQVTM and CDR2 is ANQGSEA. V shed 4 bases and J shed 2 bases, with 8 bases lying between them. This CDR3 is built from 12 residues. The CDR3, as DNA: TGCAGCGTTGGAGGCAAAAACACTGAAGCTTTCTTT. Amino acid sequence: CSVGGKNTEAFF.

J is TRBJ1-2 and V is TRBV28, with D possibly being TRBD1 (6 bases). CDR1 and CDR2 (germline): MDHEN, SYDVKM. The CDR3 spans 13 residues. V lost 3 bases to trimming and J lost 7 bases, with 12 bases between them. This chain's CDR3 is CASSFGGGLGYTF. CDR3 nucleotides: TGTGCCAGCAGTTTCGGGGGGGGCCTTGGCTACACCTTC.

Only a few counts were recorded for this clonotype. The chain employs TRBV27 and TRBJ2-7; the match to TRBD1 covers 9 bases. CDR1 and CDR2 from the germline V gene are MNHEY and SMNVEV (reference sequence). This CDR3 comprises 12 residues. V lost 5 bases, J lost 10 bases, and 6 bases stayed unmatched. CDR3 nucleotides: TGTGCCAGCAGTAGGACAGGGGTGCAACAGTACTTC. It specifies CASSRTGVQQYF.

This clonotype appeared many times. V and J are TRBV6-5 and TRBJ2-7, with a weak D call TRBD1 (6 bases). V shed 0 bases and J shed 3 bases, with 12 bases lying between them. From germline, CDR1 is MNHEY and CDR2 SVGAGI. The CDR3 is made up of 15 amino acids. CDR3 residues: CASSYSTGTYYEQYF. CDR3 nucleotide sequence: TGTGCCAGCAGTTACTCGACAGGAACCTACTACGAGCAGTACTTC.

The sample holds a few counts of this clonotype. This chain joins TRBV20-1 and TRBJ2-7, with 9 bases lining up with TRBD2. The V and J ends lost 0 bases and 5 bases, in that order; junction bases with no gene match: 8. The CDR3 is made up of 15 amino acids. Germline V gene lookup returns CDR1 DFQATT and CDR2 SNEGSKA (reference sequence). The CDR3 DNA reads as TGCAGTGCTAGAGAACTTAGCGGGAGATCCCACGAGCAGTACTTC. The encoded protein is CSARELSGRSHEQYF.